This T cell receptor beta chain was identified in a study of blood T cell repertoires in COVID-19. This clone was found a few times. Libraries were prepared by immunoSEQ multiplex PCR; TCRdb keeps only in-frame clonotypes and omits some of them. Of a few hundred thousand clones listed, roughly 80% are singletons. Looked up from germline, CDR1 is SGHRS and CDR2 is YFSETQ. J was trimmed by 1 base and V by 0 bases; bases with no gene match: 6. The CDR3 has 16 residues. This TCR derives from a woman aged 45-65 years who had recovered from COVID-19. Sequencing was performed on PBMCs or T cells enriched from blood (not recorded which). The genes are TRBV5-1 and TRBJ1-1; 7 bases are shared with TRBD1. For the CDR3, the DNA is TGCGCCAGCAGCTTGGTCAGGACAGGACGGAACACTGAAGCTTTCTTT. It translates to CASSLVRTGRNTEAFF. Drawing the rest from reference TRBV5-1 and TRBJ1-1, the complete variable domain is KAGVTQTPRYLIKTRGQQVTLSCSPISGHRSVSWYQQTPGQGLQFLFEYFSETQRNKGNFPGRFSGRQFSNSRSEMNVSTLELGDSALYLCASSLVRTGRNTEAFFGQGTRLTVV.